A single sample gave rise to the 17 T cell receptor beta chains below, sequenced in a study of blood T cell repertoires in COVID-19. Some clones are missing from TCRdb's copy, which holds only in-frame ones; the method was immunoSEQ multiplex PCR. The sample lists roughly 130,000 clones, about four fifths occurring once. The sequenced material came from peripheral blood. These receptors were collected from a man in his forties or fifties with active or convalescent COVID-19.

The chain joins TRBV7-2 to TRBJ2-1; D is perhaps TRBD2 (6 bases). The CDR3 sequence is 15 residues long. Looked up from germline, CDR1 is SGHTA and CDR2 is FQGNSA. The V gene lost 2 bases and the J gene lost 7 bases, with 15 bases spanning the gap. The CDR3 DNA reads TGTGCCAGCAGCTTAAGCGCGGGGTCCCTGAATGAGCAGTTCTTC. Translated, it gives CASSLSAGSLNEQFF.

The chain is built from TRBV6-5 and TRBJ1-1, with D possibly matching TRBD1 (5 bases). The V gene lost 6 bases and the J gene lost 1 base, with 9 bases spanning the gap. In germline, CDR1 is MNHEY, CDR2 SVGAGI. CDR3 length equals 13 residues. The CDR3 sequence: CASSLQENTEAFF. DNA for the CDR3: TGTGCCAGCAGCCTACAGGAGAACACTGAAGCTTTCTTT.

The chain is built from TRBV11-2 and TRBJ2-7; D perhaps matches TRBD1 (5 bases). Germline lookup yields CDR1 SGHAT and CDR2 FQNNGV. The CDR3 totals 14 residues. V was shortened by 5 bases and J by 5 bases, with 16 bases between the two germline ends. CDR3 amino acids: CASSHAIGVDEQYF. Here the CDR3 DNA reads TGTGCCAGCAGCCACGCCATAGGGGTCGACGAGCAGTACTTC.

In DNA form, the CDR3 reads TGTGCCACCAGTGATCAGGGAGGCGTCCTGACTTTC. This sequence encodes CATSDQGGVLTF. The V and J genes are TRBV24-1 and TRBJ2-6; D is perhaps TRBD2 (6 bases). V lost 3 bases and J 12 bases, leaving 8 bases between the germline ends. The germline CDR1 and CDR2 sequences are KGHDR and SFDVKD. The CDR3 totals 12 residues.

V is TRBV7-3 and J is TRBJ2-3; 8 bases are a match to TRBD1. The CDR3 totals 14 residues. Germline V gene data show CDR1 as SGHTA and CDR2 as FQGTGA. V gave up 5 bases and J gave up 0 bases; unmatched junction bases: 1. CDR3 sequence reads: CASSTGGSTDTQYF. CDR3 bases: TGTGCCAGCAGCACAGGGGGAAGCACAGATACGCAGTATTTT.

This rearrangement joins TRBV12-5 to TRBJ2-1, with D perhaps matching TRBD2 (5 bases). This CDR3 is 13 amino acids long. V lost 5 bases and J 6 bases, leaving 11 bases between the germline ends. Germline V gives CDR1 LGHNT, CDR2 FRNRAP. The CDR3 sequence is CASGHGLGNEQFF. The CDR3 DNA reads as TGTGCTAGTGGTCACGGACTGGGCAATGAGCAGTTCTTC.

CDR3 DNA sequence: TGTGCCAGCAGCTTAGAGGCAGGGGGAGAGGCTTTCTTT. Translation gives CASSLEAGGEAFF. The J gene is TRBJ1-1, the V gene TRBV11-1, with 7 bases lining up with TRBD1. The V gene's germline CDR1 is SGHAT and CDR2 FQDESV (reference sequence). Germline trimming cut 1 base from V and 11 bases from J; bases unmatched to any gene: 7. This CDR3 is built from 13 residues. Looking up the rest from reference TRBV11-1 and TRBJ1-1 gives the full variable domain: EAEVAQSPRYKITEKSQAVAFWCDPISGHATLYWYRQILGQGPELLVQFQDESVVDDSQLPKDRFSAERLKGVDSTLKIQPAELGDSAMYLCASSLEAGGEAFFGQGTRLTVV.

V is TRBV19 and J is TRBJ2-7; 8 bases match TRBD1. The CDR3 has 17 amino acids. The trim removed 3 bases at V and 0 bases at J, leaving 10 bases unmatched. The germline V gene encodes CDR1 LNHDA and CDR2 SQIVND (reference sequence). The CDR3 nucleotides read TGTGCCAGTAGTATCGGTACAGGACAGGGCTTCTCCTACGAGCAGTACTTC. Its protein is CASSIGTGQGFSYEQYF.

V and J are TRBV19 and TRBJ1-3; 7 bases align to TRBD1. This CDR3 comprises 14 residues. The germline V gene has CDR1 LNHDA and CDR2 SQIVND (reference sequence). V lost 4 bases, J lost 2 bases, and 2 bases stayed unmatched. CDR3 bases: TGTGCCAGTAGTAAGGGGGCCGCTGGAAACACCATATATTTT. Translating gives CASSKGAAGNTIYF.

The V call is TRBV6-2 or TRBV6-3, the J call TRBJ1-6; D gene ambiguous. Per the germline V gene, CDR1 is MNHEY and CDR2 is SVGEGT. This CDR3 has 11 amino acids. Trimming shortened V by 5 bases and J by 13 bases, and 9 bases separated the two germline ends. CDR3 sequence (DNA): TGTGCCAGCAGTACCAGGCAGCCCCTCCACTTT. Its protein is CASSTRQPLHF.

The gene calls are TRBV18 and TRBJ2-7; no reliable D call. This CDR3 has 12 amino acids. Germline CDR1 is KGHSH and CDR2 is LQKENI. Trimming took off 6 bases at V and 5 bases at J, with 11 bases between the two ends. CDR3 amino acids: CASSPSVNEQYF. CDR3 sequence (DNA): TGTGCCAGCTCCCCCTCAGTAAACGAGCAGTACTTC. The complete variable domain, with remaining parts taken from reference TRBV18 and TRBJ2-7, reads NAGVMQNPRHLVRRRGQEARLRCSPMKGHSHVYWYRQLPEEGLKFMVYLQKENIIDESGMPKERFSAEFPKEGPSILRIQQVVRGDSAAYFCASSPSVNEQYFGPGTRLTVT.

V and J are TRBV4-1 and TRBJ1-6; unclear D gene. CDR3 length: 17 residues. Germline V gene sequence: CDR1 MGHRA, CDR2 YSYEKL. V was trimmed by 3 bases and J by 3 bases, leaving 15 bases between them. The CDR3 sequence: CASSHPHDGVYNSPLHF. As DNA, the CDR3 is TGCGCCAGCAGCCATCCCCACGACGGGGTCTATAATTCACCCCTCCACTTT.

This clone was recorded only once. This chain joins TRBV7-3 and TRBJ1-5, with 7 nucleotides matching TRBD1. This CDR3 spans 18 amino acids. The trim removed 5 bases at V and 1 base at J, leaving 14 bases unmatched. CDR1 SGHTA and CDR2 FQGTGA come from the germline V gene. The CDR3 region is CASSPTRQGRRSNQPQHF. The CDR3 DNA reads TGTGCCAGCAGCCCCACCCGACAGGGAAGAAGAAGCAATCAGCCCCAGCATTTT. Full variable domain (missing parts from reference TRBV7-3 and TRBJ1-5): GAGVSQTPSNKVTEKGKYVELRCDPISGHTALYWYRQSLGQGPEFLIYFQGTGAADDSGLPNDRFFAVRPEGSVSTLKIQRTERGDSAVYLCASSPTRQGRRSNQPQHFGDGTRLSIL.

The chain combines TRBV7-8 with TRBJ2-2; 7 bases line up with TRBD2. The CDR3 loop spans 16 amino acids. Trimming cost V 1 base and J 3 bases; bases outside gene matches: 5. Germline CDR1 and CDR2: SGHVS and FQNEAQ. The CDR3 sequence: CASSLGGRGYTGELFF. CDR3 DNA: TGTGCCAGCAGCTTAGGAGGGCGGGGGTACACCGGGGAGCTGTTTTTT.

The chain combines TRBV7-8 with TRBJ2-2; D perhaps matches TRBD2 (5 bases). CDR1 is SGHVS and CDR2 is FQNEAQ in the germline V gene. Trimming left V 8 bases short and J 7 bases short, with 23 bases between. The CDR3 has 16 residues. The CDR3, as DNA: TGTGCCAGCCTTCCGCGTGGACCCGGGGTAGGCGGGGAGCTGTTTTTT. The encoded protein is CASLPRGPGVGGELFF. Full variable domain (missing parts from reference TRBV7-8 and TRBJ2-2): GAGVSQSPRYKVAKRGQDVALRCDPISGHVSLFWYQQALGQGPEFLTYFQNEAQLDKSGLPSDRFFAERPEGSVSTLKIQRTQQEDSAVYLCASLPRGPGVGGELFFGEGSRLTVL.

The CDR3 bases are TGTGCCAGCAGCACTAGCGACAGCTCTAGCACAGATACGCAGTATTTT. Translating it yields CASSTSDSSSTDTQYF. V gene TRBV5-4 combines with J gene TRBJ2-3; the match to TRBD2 covers 7 bases. V gave up 4 bases and J gave up 0 bases; unmatched junction bases: 8. The CDR3 has 16 amino acids. Germline CDR1 is SGHNT and CDR2 is YYREEE (reference sequence).

A word on this clone: Within the sample, other DNA sequences also encode this same CDR3. This chain connects TRBV5-1 to TRBJ2-7, with 11 bases identical to TRBD2. The germline CDR1 and CDR2 sequences are SGHRS and YFSETQ. Unmatched junction bases numbered 6, after V lost 3 bases and J lost 4 bases. The CDR3 extends over 15 amino acids. The CDR3 region has the DNA TGCGCCAGCAGCTCGTCCGGGACTAGCGGATACGAGCAGTACTTC. Its protein is CASSSSGTSGYEQYF. Full variable domain (outside the CDR3, taken from reference TRBV5-1 and TRBJ2-7): KAGVTQTPRYLIKTRGQQVTLSCSPISGHRSVSWYQQTPGQGLQFLFEYFSETQRNKGNFPGRFSGRQFSNSRSEMNVSTLELGDSALYLCASSSSGTSGYEQYFGPGTRLTVT.